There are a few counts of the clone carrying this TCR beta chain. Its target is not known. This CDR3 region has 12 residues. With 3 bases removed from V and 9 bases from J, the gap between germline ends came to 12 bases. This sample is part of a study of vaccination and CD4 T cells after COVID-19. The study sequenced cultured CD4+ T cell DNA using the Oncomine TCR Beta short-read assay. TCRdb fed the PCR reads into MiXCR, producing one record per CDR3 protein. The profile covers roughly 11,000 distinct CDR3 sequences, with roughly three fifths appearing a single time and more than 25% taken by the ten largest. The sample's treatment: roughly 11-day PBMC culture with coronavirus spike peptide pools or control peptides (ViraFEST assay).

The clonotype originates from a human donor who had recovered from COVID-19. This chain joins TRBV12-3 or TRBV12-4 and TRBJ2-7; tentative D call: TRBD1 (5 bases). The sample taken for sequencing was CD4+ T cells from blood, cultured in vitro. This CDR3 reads CASSFSPTGQYF. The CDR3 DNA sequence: TGTGCCAGCAGTTTCTCTCCCACAGGGCAGTACTTC.